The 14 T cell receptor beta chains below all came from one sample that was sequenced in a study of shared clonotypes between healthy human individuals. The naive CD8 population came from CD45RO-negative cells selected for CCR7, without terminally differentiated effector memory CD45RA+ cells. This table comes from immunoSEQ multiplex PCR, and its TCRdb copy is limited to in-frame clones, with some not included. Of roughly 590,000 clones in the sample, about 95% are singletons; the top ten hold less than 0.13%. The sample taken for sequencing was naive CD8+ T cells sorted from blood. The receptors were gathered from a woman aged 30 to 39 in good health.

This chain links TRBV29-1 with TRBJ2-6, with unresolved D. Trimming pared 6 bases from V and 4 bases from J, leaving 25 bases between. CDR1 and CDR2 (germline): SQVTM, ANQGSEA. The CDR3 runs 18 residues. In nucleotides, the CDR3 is TGCAGCGTCCCAATGGCGGATACCAAACTTCTGGGGGCCAACGTCCTGACTTTC. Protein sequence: CSVPMADTKLLGANVLTF.

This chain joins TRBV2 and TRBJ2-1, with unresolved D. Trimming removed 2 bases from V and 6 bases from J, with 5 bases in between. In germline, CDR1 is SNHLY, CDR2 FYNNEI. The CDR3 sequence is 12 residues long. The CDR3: CASSENSNEQFF. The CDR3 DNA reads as TGTGCCAGCAGTGAAAACAGCAATGAGCAGTTCTTC.

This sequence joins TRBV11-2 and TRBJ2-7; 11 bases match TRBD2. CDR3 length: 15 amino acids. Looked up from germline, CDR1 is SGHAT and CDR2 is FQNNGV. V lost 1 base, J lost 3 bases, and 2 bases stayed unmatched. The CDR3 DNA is TGTGCCAGCAGCTTAGCGACTAGCGGGAACTACGAGCAGTACTTC. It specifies CASSLATSGNYEQYF.

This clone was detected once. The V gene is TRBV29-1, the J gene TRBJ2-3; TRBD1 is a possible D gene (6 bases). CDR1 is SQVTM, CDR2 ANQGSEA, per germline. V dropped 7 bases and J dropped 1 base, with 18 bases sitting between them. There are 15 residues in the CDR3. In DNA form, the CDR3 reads TGCAGCGCAAGATTCCGGGACACCGGCACAGATACGCAGTATTTT. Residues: CSARFRDTGTDTQYF.

CDR3 region: CASSVGDRGNYGYTF. The DNA for the CDR3 is TGTGCCAGCAGCGTAGGGGACAGGGGTAACTATGGCTACACCTTC. The genes are TRBV9 and TRBJ1-2; 10 positions agree with TRBD1. The CDR3 has 15 residues. After removal of 0 bases from V and 1 base from J, the junction contained 0 bases not matched to a gene. Germline lookup yields CDR1 SGDLS and CDR2 YYNGEE.

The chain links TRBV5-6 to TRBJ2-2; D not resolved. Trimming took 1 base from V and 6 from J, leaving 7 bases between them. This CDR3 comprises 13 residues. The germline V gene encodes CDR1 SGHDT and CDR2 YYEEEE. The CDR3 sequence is CASSLTTAGELFF. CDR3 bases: TGTGCCAGCAGCTTGACAACAGCCGGGGAGCTGTTTTTT.

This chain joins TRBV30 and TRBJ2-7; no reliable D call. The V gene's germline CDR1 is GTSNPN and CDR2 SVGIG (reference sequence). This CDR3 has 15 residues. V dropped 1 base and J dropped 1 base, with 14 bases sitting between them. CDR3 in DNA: TGTGCCTGGAGTGACCCTTTGGGGATTTCCTACGAGCAGTACTTC. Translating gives CAWSDPLGISYEQYF.

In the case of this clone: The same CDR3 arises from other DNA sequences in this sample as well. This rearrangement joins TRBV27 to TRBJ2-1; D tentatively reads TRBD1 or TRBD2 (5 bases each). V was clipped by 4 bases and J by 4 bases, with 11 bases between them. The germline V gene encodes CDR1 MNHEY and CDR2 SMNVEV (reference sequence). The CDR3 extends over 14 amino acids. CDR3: CASSSGTPYNEQFF. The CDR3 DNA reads TGTGCCAGCAGTTCCGGGACGCCATACAATGAGCAGTTCTTC.

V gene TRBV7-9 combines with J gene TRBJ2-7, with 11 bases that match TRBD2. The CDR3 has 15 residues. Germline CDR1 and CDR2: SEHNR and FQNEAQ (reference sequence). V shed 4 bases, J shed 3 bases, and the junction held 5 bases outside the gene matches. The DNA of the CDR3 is TGTGCCAGCAGCTCCCGACTAGCGGGGCACTACGAGCAGTACTTC. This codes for CASSSRLAGHYEQYF.

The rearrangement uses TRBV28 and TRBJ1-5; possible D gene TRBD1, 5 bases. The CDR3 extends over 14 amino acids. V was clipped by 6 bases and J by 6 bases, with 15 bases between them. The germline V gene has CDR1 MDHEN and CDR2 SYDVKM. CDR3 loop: CASRPQGAGQPQHF. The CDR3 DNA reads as TGTGCCAGCAGACCCCAGGGAGCTGGTCAGCCCCAGCATTTT.

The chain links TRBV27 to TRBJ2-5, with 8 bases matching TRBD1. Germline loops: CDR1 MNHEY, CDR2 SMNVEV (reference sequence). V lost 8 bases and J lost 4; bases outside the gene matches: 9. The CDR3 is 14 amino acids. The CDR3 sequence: CASGQGTGGETQYF. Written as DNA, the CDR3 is TGTGCCAGCGGACAAGGGACAGGTGGAGAGACCCAGTACTTC.

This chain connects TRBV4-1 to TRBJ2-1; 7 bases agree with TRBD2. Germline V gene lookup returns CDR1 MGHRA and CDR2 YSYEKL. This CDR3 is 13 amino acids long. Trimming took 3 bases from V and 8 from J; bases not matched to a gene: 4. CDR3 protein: CASSQGTSDEQFF. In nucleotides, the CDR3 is TGCGCCAGCAGCCAGGGAACTAGCGATGAGCAGTTCTTC.

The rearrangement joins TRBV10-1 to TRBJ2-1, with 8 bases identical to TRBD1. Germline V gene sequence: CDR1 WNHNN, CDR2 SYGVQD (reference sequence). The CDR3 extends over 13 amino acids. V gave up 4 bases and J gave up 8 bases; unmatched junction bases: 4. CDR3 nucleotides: TGCGCCAGCAGTGTCACGACAGGGGATGAGCAGTTCTTC. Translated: CASSVTTGDEQFF.

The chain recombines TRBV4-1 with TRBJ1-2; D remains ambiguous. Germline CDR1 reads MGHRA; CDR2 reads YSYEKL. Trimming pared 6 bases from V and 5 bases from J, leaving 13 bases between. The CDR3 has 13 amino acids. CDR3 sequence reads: CASRGNSEYGYTF. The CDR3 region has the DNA TGCGCCAGCAGAGGAAATTCGGAATATGGCTACACCTTC.